This T cell receptor (beta chain) was recovered during a study of blood T cell repertoires in COVID-19. Study summary: Sites in the United States, Italy and Spain provided acute and convalescent COVID-19 samples. PBMCs, B-cell-depleted T cells, or T cells provided the cDNA or gDNA that made up the material.

V lost 2 bases, J lost 3 bases, and 7 bases lay in between. The CDR3 extends over 13 amino acids. Germline loops: CDR1 MNHEY, CDR2 SVGEGT. This table comes from immunoSEQ multiplex PCR, and its TCRdb copy is limited to in-frame clones, with some not included. The sample lists fewer than 700,000 clones, roughly nine tenths occurring once. The chain has TRBV6-2 or TRBV6-3 and TRBJ1-2; D perhaps matches TRBD1 (6 bases). Sample: peripheral blood. The sequence was obtained from a woman between 45 and 60 years old with COVID-19, enrolled during active disease. CDR3 loop: CASSYQGYYGYTF. CDR3 bases: TGTGCCAGCAGTTACCAGGGGTACTATGGCTACACCTTC.